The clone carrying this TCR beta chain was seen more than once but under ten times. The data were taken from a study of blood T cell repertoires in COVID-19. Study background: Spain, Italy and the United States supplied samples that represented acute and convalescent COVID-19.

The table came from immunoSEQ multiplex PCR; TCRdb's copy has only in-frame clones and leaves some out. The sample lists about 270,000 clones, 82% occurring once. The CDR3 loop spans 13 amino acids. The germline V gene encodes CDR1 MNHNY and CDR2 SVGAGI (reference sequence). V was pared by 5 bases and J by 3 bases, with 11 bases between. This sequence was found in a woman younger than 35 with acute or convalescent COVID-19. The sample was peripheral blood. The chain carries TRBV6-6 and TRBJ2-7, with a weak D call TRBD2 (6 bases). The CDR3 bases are TGTGCCAGCAGTCAGACTAGTCTCTACGAGCAGTACTTC. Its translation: CASSQTSLYEQYF.